This T cell receptor beta chain was captured in a study of blood T cells in healthy people across ages. Collection of 8.5 to 10 milliliters of peripheral blood was performed for each donor. It was with a sample-barcoded 5' primer and a J-beta primer mix that a second PCR of roughly 7 to 12 cycles was run. TCRdb re-analysed the 5' RACE reads in MiXCR, keeping a single row per CDR3 protein. The sample holds over 500,000 distinct CDR3 sequences, 40% to 65% seen once. The V gene's germline CDR1 is DFQATT and CDR2 SNEGSKA (reference sequence). The CDR3 totals 13 residues. The V and J genes are TRBV20-1 and TRBJ2-4, with 9 positions matching TRBD2. Matching the DNA end better, TRBJ2-7 makes the J call doubtful. The sequenced sample was blood. The sequence derives from a woman older than 75 in good health. Here the CDR3 reads CSARISGGYEQYF. The CDR3 DNA follows: TGCAGTGCTAGAATTAGCGGGGGCTACGAGCAGTACTTC.